A single sample is the source of the 20 T cell receptor beta chains below, sequenced in a study of CD4+ T cells in melanoma. The method was immunoSEQ multiplex PCR; TCRdb's version includes in-frame clones alone and lacks a portion of them. The sample contains roughly 120,000 clones, around 92% of which appear only once. Sequenced input: peripheral blood. The receptors derive from a human donor with melanoma.

This chain connects TRBV21-1 to TRBJ2-3; the table's D call of TRBD2 was not tested on the DNA. TRBV21-1 is annotated as a pseudogene. CDR3 length: 15 residues. This CDR3 is CATGGGGPSTDTQYF. The CDR3, as DNA: TGTGCCACCGGGGGGGGAGGGCCTAGCACAGATACGCAGTATTTT.

This chain links TRBV7-2 with TRBJ1-2; a weak D match, TRBD1 (5 bases). Germline values: CDR1 SGHTA, CDR2 FQGNSA. The CDR3 totals 15 residues. V lost 2 bases and J 4 bases, leaving 14 bases between the germline ends. CDR3 nucleotide sequence: TGTGCCAGCAGCTTAAGCGGGGCATCGGGCTATGGCTACACCTTC. Protein product: CASSLSGASGYGYTF.

V usage is TRBV28 and J usage is TRBJ1-6; D remains ambiguous. The CDR3 length is 13 residues. From germline, CDR1 is MDHEN and CDR2 SYDVKM. Trimming removed 6 bases at V and 7 bases at J, with 10 bases between. CDR3 DNA sequence: TGTGCCAGCAGGGTATGGAAGAATTCACCCCTCCACTTT. Translating gives CASRVWKNSPLHF.

The V and J genes are TRBV7-3 and TRBJ2-1, with 7 bases matching TRBD2. V lost 5 bases and J lost 1; bases outside the gene matches: 8. This CDR3 is 16 amino acids long. The V gene's germline CDR1 is SGHTA and CDR2 FQGTGA. CDR3 residues: CASSTSSGGSYNEQFF. CDR3 DNA: TGTGCCAGCAGCACCTCTAGCGGAGGGTCCTACAATGAGCAGTTCTTC.

The chain recombines TRBV18 with TRBJ1-5, with D unclear. Germline assignment: CDR1 KGHSH and CDR2 LQKENI. This CDR3 has 13 amino acids. Trimming cost V 6 bases and J 1 base, with 7 bases left between them. CDR3: CASSPDSNQPQHF. Written as DNA, the CDR3 is TGTGCCAGCTCCCCTGACAGCAATCAGCCCCAGCATTTT.

This clone was seen only once. V is TRBV4-1 and J is TRBJ2-1, with D possibly being TRBD1 (5 bases). CDR1 is MGHRA and CDR2 is YSYEKL in the germline V gene. CDR3 length: 16 residues. The ends were cut back, 4 bases at V and 4 bases at J, with 17 bases in the middle. CDR3 sequence (DNA): TGCGCCAGCAGCCGCCCAGGACATATGAATTACAATGAGCAGTTCTTC. It specifies CASSRPGHMNYNEQFF.

The chain has TRBV5-1 and TRBJ2-6; 10 bases map to TRBD1. The V and J ends lost 5 bases and 2 bases, in that order; junction bases with no gene match: 7. This CDR3 is 17 amino acids long. Germline V lookup: CDR1 SGHRS, CDR2 YFSETQ. This chain's CDR3 is CASRSQTGGAGANVLTF. The CDR3 bases are TGCGCCAGCAGATCCCAGACAGGGGGCGCTGGGGCCAACGTCCTGACTTTC.

The chain is built from TRBV21-1 and TRBJ2-7; the table's D gene call, TRBD2, was not cross checked with the DNA. TRBV21-1 is marked as a pseudogene. The CDR3 runs 13 residues. The CDR3 sequence: CASRARSSYEQYF. The CDR3 DNA sequence: TGTGCCAGCAGAGCGCGTAGCTCCTACGAGCAGTACTTC.

V and J are TRBV28 and TRBJ2-7; 10 nucleotides align to TRBD2. The CDR3 loop spans 13 amino acids. V dropped 6 bases and J dropped 4; count of bases not matched to a gene: 3. The germline gives CDR1 MDHEN, CDR2 SYDVKM. The CDR3, as DNA: TGTGCCAGCAGGGCTAGCGGGAGTTACGAGCAGTACTTC. It translates to CASRASGSYEQYF. The whole variable domain, remainder taken from reference TRBV28 and TRBJ2-7, is DVKVTQSSRYLVKRTGEKVFLECVQDMDHENMFWYRQDPGLGLRLIYFSYDVKMKEKGDIPEGYSVSREKKERFSLILESASTNQTSMYLCASRASGSYEQYFGPGTRLTVT.

The rearrangement joins TRBV29-1 to TRBJ1-3; D is uncertain. Germline V lookup: CDR1 SQVTM, CDR2 ANQGSEA. The CDR3 spans 11 residues. V dropped 1 base and J dropped 4 bases, with 2 bases sitting between them. In DNA, the CDR3 is TGCAGCGTTGAAGGGGGAAACACCATATATTTT. This translates into CSVEGGNTIYF. The entire variable domain, with the rest obtained from reference TRBV29-1 and TRBJ1-3, is as follows: SAVISQKPSRDICQRGTSLTIQCQVDSQVTMMFWYRQQPGQSLTLIATANQGSEATYESGFVIDKFPISRPNLTFSTLTVSNMSPEDSSIYLCSVEGGNTIYFGEGSWLTVV.

The rearrangement joins TRBV4-3 to TRBJ1-1, with 10 bases lining up with TRBD1. The J segment lost 3 bases and the V segment lost 4 bases, leaving 5 bases of the junction unmatched. The germline CDR1 and CDR2 sequences are LGHNA and YSLEER. The CDR3 contains 15 residues. The CDR3 region has the DNA TGCGCCAGCAGCCGACAGGGGGCGACCGACACTGAAGCTTTCTTT. Protein product: CASSRQGATDTEAFF.

This chain connects TRBV18 to TRBJ2-7; 7 nucleotides match TRBD1. With V trimmed by 1 base and J by 7 bases, 7 bases remained unmatched. The V gene's germline CDR1 is KGHSH and CDR2 LQKENI. The length of the CDR3 is 14 residues. In DNA form, the CDR3 reads TGTGCCAGCTCACCACGGGACAGCCTACGGGAGCAGTACTTC. Its translation is CASSPRDSLREQYF.

The rearrangement joins TRBV19 to TRBJ2-7; D not certain. Between the trimmed V and J ends, which lost 3 bases and 2 bases, there was a span of 11 bases. Germline CDR1 is LNHDA and CDR2 is SQIVND (reference sequence). The CDR3 loop spans 14 amino acids. In nucleotides, the CDR3 is TGTGCCAGTAGTATGATAGGGCAGACCTACGAGCAGTACTTC. Translated, it gives CASSMIGQTYEQYF.

The V gene is TRBV6-4, the J gene TRBJ2-6; D unresolved. The germline CDR1 and CDR2 sequences are MRHNA and SNTAGT. Trimming removed 6 bases at V and 0 bases at J, with 18 bases between. CDR3 length equals 18 residues. The CDR3 reads CASSAGEGSHSGANVLTF. The CDR3 coding sequence is TGTGCCAGCAGCGCTGGGGAAGGGTCCCACTCTGGGGCCAACGTCCTGACTTTC.

The V gene is TRBV18, the J gene TRBJ1-1, with D hard to call. The CDR3 spans 14 residues. Trimming took 0 bases from V and 0 from J, leaving 5 bases between them. CDR1 is KGHSH and CDR2 is LQKENI in the germline V gene. DNA of the CDR3: TGTGCCAGCTCACCACCGGGGTTGAACACTGAAGCTTTCTTT. Translation gives CASSPPGLNTEAFF.

This clone came up a few times. The chain couples TRBV25-1 to TRBJ2-1; 9 bases line up with TRBD2. Germline CDR1 MGHDK, CDR2 SYGVNS. This CDR3 has 12 residues. The trim removed 7 bases at V and 8 bases at J, leaving 3 bases unmatched. The CDR3 sequence: CASTAGGDEQFF. CDR3 sequence (DNA): TGTGCCAGCACAGCGGGAGGCGATGAGCAGTTCTTC.

The chain is built from TRBV5-1 and TRBJ2-7; 7 positions match TRBD1. Germline assignment: CDR1 SGHRS and CDR2 YFSETQ. J was trimmed by 5 bases and V by 2 bases; bases with no gene match: 4. The CDR3 runs to 13 residues. The CDR3 here is CASSFATGNEQYF. CDR3 sequence (DNA): TGCGCCAGCAGCTTTGCGACAGGGAACGAGCAGTACTTC.

This chain uses TRBV28 with TRBJ2-7; D is perhaps TRBD2 (6 bases). Trimming left V 3 bases short and J 7 bases short, with 10 bases between. This CDR3 comprises 12 residues. Per the germline V gene, CDR1 is MDHEN and CDR2 is SYDVKM. The CDR3 DNA reads TGTGCCAGCAGTTTGCGGAGGGGTGAGCAGTACTTC. This codes for CASSLRRGEQYF.

The genes are TRBV30 and TRBJ1-6, with D perhaps TRBD1 (5 bases). V lost 2 bases and J lost 12, with 17 bases in between. The CDR3 loop spans 14 amino acids. Germline V gives CDR1 GTSNPN, CDR2 SVGIG (reference sequence). CDR3 sequence: CAWSLQGESGPLHF. CDR3 in DNA: TGTGCCTGGAGTCTGCAGGGAGAGAGCGGACCCCTCCACTTT.

The chain combines TRBV18 with TRBJ1-3; D gene uncertain. Germline V gene sequence: CDR1 KGHSH, CDR2 LQKENI. Trimming stripped 2 bases from V and 0 bases from J, with 11 bases between. CDR3 size: 16 residues. CDR3 amino acids: CASSPSLGFSGNTIYF. Here the CDR3 DNA reads TGTGCCAGCTCACCATCGTTAGGCTTCTCTGGAAACACCATATATTTT.